Below are 23 T cell receptor beta chains sequenced from a single sample in a study of OX40 agonist ivuxolimab in advanced cancers. Sequencing used immunoSEQ multiplex PCR; TCRdb keeps in-frame clones, though not all of them. Seen here are roughly 64,000 clones, approximately 88% observed once, and the top ten hold more than 2%. Here the sequenced sample was CD4+ or CD8+ T cells sorted from blood, taken in a trial of the OX40 agonist ivuxolimab. Source of these receptors: an adult with an advanced solid tumor such as melanoma, head and neck, liver or kidney cancer.

This chain uses TRBV19 with TRBJ1-1, with D perhaps matching TRBD1 (5 bases). This CDR3 region has 19 residues. The V end was cut by 4 bases, the J end by 0 bases, with 24 bases between. Germline assignment: CDR1 LNHDA and CDR2 SQIVND (reference sequence). CDR3 protein: CASSKVFFGGVRVNTEAFF. The CDR3 nucleotides are TGTGCCAGTAGTAAGGTTTTTTTCGGGGGAGTAAGGGTGAACACTGAAGCTTTCTTT.

This clone came up once. The chain has TRBV19 and TRBJ1-4, with 9 bases lining up with TRBD1. CDR1 and CDR2 (germline): LNHDA, SQIVND (reference sequence). This CDR3 has 18 amino acids. The trim removed 6 bases at V and 0 bases at J, leaving 11 bases unmatched. CDR3 coding DNA: TGTGCCAGTAGGCCCGGGACAGGGCAGACCGCAACTAATGAAAAACTGTTTTTT. Translation gives CASRPGTGQTATNEKLFF.

The chain employs TRBV30 and TRBJ1-2; 9 bases match TRBD1. Germline V CDR1 and CDR2: GTSNPN, SVGIG (reference sequence). This CDR3 region has 14 residues. J lost 2 bases, V lost 4 bases, and 5 bases had no gene match. The CDR3 DNA is TGTGCCTGGACCCTGGGACAGGGAAACTATGGCTACACCTTC. Translation: CAWTLGQGNYGYTF.

The gene calls are TRBV6-5 and TRBJ1-6; the D gene is possibly TRBD1 (6 bases). The V end lost 4 bases, the J end lost 1 base, and 8 bases lay between the germline ends. CDR1 is MNHEY, CDR2 SVGAGI, per germline. The CDR3 totals 15 residues. CDR3 amino acids: CASSSRGSYNSPLHF. The CDR3 DNA is TGTGCCAGCAGTTCTAGGGGGTCCTATAATTCACCCCTCCACTTT.

CDR3 DNA sequence: TGTGCCAGCAGTGGGACCTACGAGCAGTACTTC. It codes for CASSGTYEQYF. This rearrangement joins TRBV6-1 to TRBJ2-7; D is uncertain. Germline V gene sequence: CDR1 MNHNS, CDR2 SASEGT. V dropped 4 bases and J dropped 2 bases, with 3 bases sitting between them. The CDR3 spans 11 residues.

The chain carries TRBV21-1 and TRBJ1-1. TRBV21-1 is a documented pseudogene. CDR3 size: 14 residues. For the CDR3, the DNA is TGTGCCAGCAGCAAAACGCCTATGAACACTGAAGCTTTCTTT. It yields the protein CASSKTPMNTEAFF.

The CDR3 region has the DNA TGTGCCAGTAGTATCCCACAGGGCTACGAGCAGTACTTC. Translated: CASSIPQGYEQYF. The chain combines TRBV19 with TRBJ2-7, with D possibly TRBD1 on 6 matching bases. CDR1 is LNHDA and CDR2 is SQIVND in the germline V gene (reference sequence). V was trimmed by 3 bases and J by 3 bases, leaving 9 bases between them. CDR3 length equals 13 residues.

The chain combines TRBV18 with TRBJ2-7, with D possibly being TRBD1 (7 bases). Trimming cost V 3 bases and J 6 bases, with 15 bases left between them. The CDR3 is 14 amino acids. Germline loops: CDR1 KGHSH, CDR2 LQKENI. Written as DNA, the CDR3 is TGTGCCAGCTCACCGCGGGACAGTTCACTCGAGCAGTACTTC. Translating gives CASSPRDSSLEQYF.

This clone was found a few times. V is TRBV28 and J is TRBJ1-2, with D unclear. This CDR3 comprises 14 residues. Germline V CDR1 and CDR2: MDHEN, SYDVKM. V shed 3 bases and J shed 2 bases, with 10 bases lying between them. The CDR3 loop reads CASSLGSGNYGYTF. As DNA, the CDR3 is TGTGCCAGCAGTTTGGGCAGCGGGAACTATGGCTACACCTTC.

This chain connects TRBV4-1 to TRBJ2-7; 12 positions agree with TRBD2. CDR3 length: 18 residues. Germline CDR1 is MGHRA and CDR2 is YSYEKL. The ends lost 0 bases at V and 3 bases at J; junction bases unmatched: 9. CDR3 in amino acids: CASSQDKTSGSSRYEQYF. In DNA, the CDR3 is TGCGCCAGCAGCCAAGATAAGACTAGCGGGAGCTCCCGCTACGAGCAGTACTTC.

V and J are TRBV10-3 and TRBJ1-3; D remains unclear. The length of the CDR3 is 14 residues. Germline V gene sequence: CDR1 ENHRY, CDR2 SYGVKD. Trimming cost V 6 bases and J 0 bases, with 9 bases left between them. CDR3 protein: CAISKQSSGNTIYF. The CDR3 region has the DNA TGTGCCATCAGCAAACAAAGCTCTGGAAACACCATATATTTT.

This clone was counted a single time. CDR3 sequence: CASSATKTQETQYF. CDR3 bases: TGTGCCAGCTCAGCGACAAAAACACAAGAGACCCAGTACTTC. The gene calls are TRBV18 and TRBJ2-5; no reliable D call. There are 14 residues in the CDR3. Germline V gives CDR1 KGHSH, CDR2 LQKENI. With 5 bases removed from V and 2 bases from J, the gap between germline ends came to 12 bases. Variable domain in full (rest from reference TRBV18 and TRBJ2-5): NAGVMQNPRHLVRRRGQEARLRCSPMKGHSHVYWYRQLPEEGLKFMVYLQKENIIDESGMPKERFSAEFPKEGPSILRIQQVVRGDSAAYFCASSATKTQETQYFGPGTRLLVL.

The chain has TRBV15 and TRBJ2-7; D ambiguous. This CDR3 has 16 residues. V lost 0 bases to trimming and J lost 2 bases, with 14 bases between them. Germline assignment: CDR1 LNHNV and CDR2 YYDKDF (reference sequence). The CDR3 region is CATSRDPPPAPYEQYF. CDR3 nucleotides: TGTGCCACCAGCAGAGATCCTCCCCCCGCGCCCTACGAGCAGTACTTC. Supplemented by reference TRBV15 and TRBJ2-7, the full variable domain reads DAMVIQNPRYQVTQFGKPVTLSCSQTLNHNVMYWYQQKSSQAPKLLFHYYDKDFNNEADTPDNFQSRRPNTSFCFLDIRSPGLGDTAMYLCATSRDPPPAPYEQYFGPGTRLTVT.

J is TRBJ2-7 and V is TRBV7-3; the D is unclear. V dropped 5 bases and J dropped 2 bases, with 16 bases sitting between them. This CDR3 is built from 15 residues. The germline CDR1 and CDR2 sequences are SGHTA and FQGTGA. The CDR3 DNA reads TGTGCCAGCAGCCCCTCCGGGTCGGAAACCTACGAGCAGTACTTC. Amino acids: CASSPSGSETYEQYF.

This clone has a handful of counts. This CDR3 reads CASSILQGTEAFF. CDR3 DNA: TGTGCCAGTAGTATTCTACAGGGCACTGAAGCTTTCTTT. The rearrangement joins TRBV19 to TRBJ1-1, with D possibly matching TRBD1 (6 bases). V shed 3 bases and J shed 4 bases, with 9 bases lying between them. Germline V lookup: CDR1 LNHDA, CDR2 SQIVND (reference sequence). The CDR3 sequence is 13 residues long.

This clone was observed a single time. The chain links TRBV7-9 to TRBJ2-1; 9 bases agree with TRBD2. CDR1 and CDR2 (germline): SEHNR, FQNEAQ (reference sequence). Trimming cost V 5 bases and J 7 bases; bases outside gene matches: 3. This CDR3 region has 13 residues. CDR3 DNA sequence: TGTGCCAGCAGCCCCCTAGCGGGGAATGAGCAGTTCTTC. Amino acids: CASSPLAGNEQFF.

This sequence joins TRBV11-2 and TRBJ2-7; D perhaps matches TRBD1 (5 bases). The CDR3 totals 15 residues. Germline assignment: CDR1 SGHAT and CDR2 FQNNGV. V was shortened by 1 base and J by 0 bases, with 10 bases between the two germline ends. The CDR3 is CASSLVRGPSYEQYF. Written as DNA, the CDR3 is TGTGCCAGCAGCTTAGTAAGGGGTCCCTCCTACGAGCAGTACTTC.

This clone was seen just once. V is TRBV25-1 and J is TRBJ2-1, with D hard to call. This CDR3 region has 13 residues. From germline, CDR1 is MGHDK and CDR2 SYGVNS. V lost 3 bases, J lost 8 bases, and 11 bases lay in between. CDR3 bases: TGTGCCAGCAGTGATTCTTCTTGGGATGAGCAGTTCTTC. This sequence encodes CASSDSSWDEQFF.

This clone was observed a single time. The chain couples TRBV30 to TRBJ2-1; 11 bases agree with TRBD2. J gave up 0 bases and V 2 bases, and 12 bases lay outside the gene matches. This CDR3 has 19 amino acids. Germline-derived CDR1 and CDR2 are GTSNPN and SVGIG (reference sequence). The CDR3 nucleotides read TGTGCCTGGAGTTCTGGGACTAGCGGAAAGACGGACTCCTACAATGAGCAGTTCTTC. The encoded protein is CAWSSGTSGKTDSYNEQFF. The full variable domain, completed using reference TRBV30 and TRBJ2-1, is SQTIHQWPATLVQPVGSPLSLECTVEGTSNPNLYWYRQAAGRGLQLLFYSVGIGQISSEVPQNLSASRPQDRQFILSSKKLLLSDSGFYLCAWSSGTSGKTDSYNEQFFGPGTRLTVL.

This clone was counted only a few times. The chain links TRBV29-1 to TRBJ1-2, with D maybe TRBD1 (6 bases). This CDR3 is 11 amino acids long. Looked up from germline, CDR1 is SQVTM and CDR2 is ANQGSEA. V was trimmed by 6 bases and J by 6 bases, leaving 11 bases between them. The CDR3 sequence: CSVTRTDGYTF. Here the CDR3 DNA reads TGCAGCGTCACCCGGACAGATGGCTACACCTTC.

The rearrangement links TRBV11-3 to TRBJ2-5; D ambiguous. There are 13 residues in the CDR3. The ends were cut back, 6 bases at V and 5 bases at J, with 13 bases in the middle. CDR1 is SGHNT, CDR2 YENEEA, per germline. The CDR3 nucleotides read TGTGCCAGCAGGGCGATAGGAGTCGAGACCCAGTACTTC. This translates into CASRAIGVETQYF.

In its sample, this clone was seen a few times. J is TRBJ2-7 and V is TRBV7-3; D is unresolved. The germline V and J ends were trimmed by 4 bases and 6 bases, with 13 bases remaining between them. Germline values: CDR1 SGHTA, CDR2 FQGTGA. The CDR3 runs to 13 residues. The CDR3 DNA follows: TGTGCCAGCAGCTCACAACCGGGCAGCGAGCAGTACTTC. Its translation is CASSSQPGSEQYF.

V gene TRBV5-4 combines with J gene TRBJ2-3, with 12 bases identical to TRBD2. Germline trimming cut 0 bases from V and 5 bases from J; bases unmatched to any gene: 7. Germline V gene sequence: CDR1 SGHNT, CDR2 YYREEE (reference sequence). The CDR3 covers 17 residues. CDR3 DNA sequence: TGTGCCAGCAGCTTGGATGCCCTAGCGGGGGGGAAAGATACGCAGTATTTT. Its translation is CASSLDALAGGKDTQYF.